Reported below is one TCR beta chain. Antigen unknown. This sample was included in a study of Tregs in tolerant kidney transplant recipients. CD4+CD25+CD127- Tregs, CD4+CD25- non-Tregs, CD4 and CD8 cells were sorted. Study outcomes and limitations: Tregs expanded with activated donor B cells seemed most donor-specific. Validation in larger populations is needed because few patients were studied.

Germline loops: CDR1 SGHRS, CDR2 YFSETQ. Germline trimming cut 2 bases from V and 3 bases from J; bases unmatched to any gene: 14. CDR3 length: 17 residues. Profiled with immunoSEQ multiplex PCR; TCRdb holds only in-frame clones, not every one. This sample yields 110,000 or so clones, of which around 94% are seen a single time; roughly 0.61% belongs to the top ten. V usage is TRBV5-1 and J usage is TRBJ2-7, with 7 bases aligning to TRBD2. This clonotype originated in a human donor in good health. Source material: CD4+ T cells from blood. The CDR3 is CASSFGWAGARDYEQYF. The CDR3 DNA sequence: TGCGCCAGCAGCTTTGGGTGGGCGGGAGCCCGCGACTACGAGCAGTACTTC.